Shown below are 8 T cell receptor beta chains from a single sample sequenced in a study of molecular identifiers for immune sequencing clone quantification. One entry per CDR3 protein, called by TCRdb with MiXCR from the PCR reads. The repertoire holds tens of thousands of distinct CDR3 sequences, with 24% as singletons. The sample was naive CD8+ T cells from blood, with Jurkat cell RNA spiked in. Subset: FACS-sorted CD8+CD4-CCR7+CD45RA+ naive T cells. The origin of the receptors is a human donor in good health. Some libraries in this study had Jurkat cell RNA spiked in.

The CDR3 DNA reads TGCGCCAGCAGCCGAGAGAGGGGACTGGCAGATACGCAGTATTTT. Its protein product is CASSRERGLADTQYF. The V and J genes are TRBV4-1 and TRBJ2-3; D perhaps matches TRBD2 (6 bases). The CDR3 covers 15 residues. Germline CDR1 is MGHRA and CDR2 is YSYEKL. V lost 4 bases to trimming and J lost 4 bases, with 15 bases between them.

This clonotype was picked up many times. CDR3: CASSPNWADRPDTQYF. For the CDR3, the DNA is TGTGCCAGCAGCCCCAATTGGGCTGACAGGCCAGATACGCAGTATTTT. J is TRBJ2-3 and V is TRBV7-9; maybe TRBD1 (6 bases). CDR3 length: 16 residues. Germline V gene sequence: CDR1 SEHNR, CDR2 FQNEAQ (reference sequence). Deletions cut 5 bases from V and 4 bases from J, with 19 bases between. Based on the CDR3 plus reference TRBV7-9 and TRBJ2-3, the full variable domain is DTGVSQNPRHKITKRGQNVTFRCDPISEHNRLYWYRQTLGQGPEFLTYFQNEAQLEKSRLLSDRFSAERPKGSFSTLEIQRTEQGDSAMYLCASSPNWADRPDTQYFGPGTRLTVL.

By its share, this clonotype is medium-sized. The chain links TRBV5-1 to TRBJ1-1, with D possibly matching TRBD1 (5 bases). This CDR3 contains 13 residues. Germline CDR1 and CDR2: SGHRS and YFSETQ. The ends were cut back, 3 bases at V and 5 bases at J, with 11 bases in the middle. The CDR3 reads CASSSPGHTEAFF. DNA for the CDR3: TGCGCCAGCAGCTCACCAGGGCATACTGAAGCTTTCTTT.

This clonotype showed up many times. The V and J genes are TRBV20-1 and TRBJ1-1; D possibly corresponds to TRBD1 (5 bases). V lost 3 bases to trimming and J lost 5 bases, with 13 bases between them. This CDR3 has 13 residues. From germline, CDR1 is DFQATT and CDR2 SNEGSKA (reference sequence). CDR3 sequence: CSASWGGRTEAFF. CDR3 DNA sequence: TGCAGTGCTAGTTGGGGGGGAAGGACTGAAGCTTTCTTT.

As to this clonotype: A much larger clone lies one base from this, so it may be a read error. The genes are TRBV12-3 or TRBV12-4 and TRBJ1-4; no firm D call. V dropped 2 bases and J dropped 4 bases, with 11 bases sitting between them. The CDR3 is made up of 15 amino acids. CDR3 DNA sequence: TGTGCCAGCAGTTTATGGAGCAGCGATAATGAAAAACTGTTTTTT. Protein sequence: CASSLWSSDNEKLFF.

CDR3 DNA: TGTGCCAGCAGCTATGGGTCGGGACCCCTCCACTTT. Amino acid sequence: CASSYGSGPLHF. The V call is TRBV11-2, the J call TRBJ1-6; D ambiguous. This CDR3 has 12 residues. Germline V gene data show CDR1 as SGHAT and CDR2 as FQNNGV. V gave up 4 bases and J gave up 12 bases, with 10 bases separating them.

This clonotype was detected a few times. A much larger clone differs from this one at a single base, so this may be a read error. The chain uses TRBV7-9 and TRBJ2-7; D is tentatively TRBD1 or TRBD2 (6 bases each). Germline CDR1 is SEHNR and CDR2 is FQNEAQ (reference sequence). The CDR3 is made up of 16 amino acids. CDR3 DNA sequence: TGTGCCAGCAGCTCTTCCCGGGGGCGCCTTACCTACGGGCAGTACTTC. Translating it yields CASSSSRGRLTYGQYF.

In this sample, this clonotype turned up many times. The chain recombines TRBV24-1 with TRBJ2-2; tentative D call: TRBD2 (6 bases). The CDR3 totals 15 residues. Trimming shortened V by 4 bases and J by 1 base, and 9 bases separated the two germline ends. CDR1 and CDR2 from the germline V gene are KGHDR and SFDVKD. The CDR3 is CATSDRDWNTGELFF. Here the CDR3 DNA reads TGTGCCACCAGTGACCGGGACTGGAACACCGGGGAGCTGTTTTTT.